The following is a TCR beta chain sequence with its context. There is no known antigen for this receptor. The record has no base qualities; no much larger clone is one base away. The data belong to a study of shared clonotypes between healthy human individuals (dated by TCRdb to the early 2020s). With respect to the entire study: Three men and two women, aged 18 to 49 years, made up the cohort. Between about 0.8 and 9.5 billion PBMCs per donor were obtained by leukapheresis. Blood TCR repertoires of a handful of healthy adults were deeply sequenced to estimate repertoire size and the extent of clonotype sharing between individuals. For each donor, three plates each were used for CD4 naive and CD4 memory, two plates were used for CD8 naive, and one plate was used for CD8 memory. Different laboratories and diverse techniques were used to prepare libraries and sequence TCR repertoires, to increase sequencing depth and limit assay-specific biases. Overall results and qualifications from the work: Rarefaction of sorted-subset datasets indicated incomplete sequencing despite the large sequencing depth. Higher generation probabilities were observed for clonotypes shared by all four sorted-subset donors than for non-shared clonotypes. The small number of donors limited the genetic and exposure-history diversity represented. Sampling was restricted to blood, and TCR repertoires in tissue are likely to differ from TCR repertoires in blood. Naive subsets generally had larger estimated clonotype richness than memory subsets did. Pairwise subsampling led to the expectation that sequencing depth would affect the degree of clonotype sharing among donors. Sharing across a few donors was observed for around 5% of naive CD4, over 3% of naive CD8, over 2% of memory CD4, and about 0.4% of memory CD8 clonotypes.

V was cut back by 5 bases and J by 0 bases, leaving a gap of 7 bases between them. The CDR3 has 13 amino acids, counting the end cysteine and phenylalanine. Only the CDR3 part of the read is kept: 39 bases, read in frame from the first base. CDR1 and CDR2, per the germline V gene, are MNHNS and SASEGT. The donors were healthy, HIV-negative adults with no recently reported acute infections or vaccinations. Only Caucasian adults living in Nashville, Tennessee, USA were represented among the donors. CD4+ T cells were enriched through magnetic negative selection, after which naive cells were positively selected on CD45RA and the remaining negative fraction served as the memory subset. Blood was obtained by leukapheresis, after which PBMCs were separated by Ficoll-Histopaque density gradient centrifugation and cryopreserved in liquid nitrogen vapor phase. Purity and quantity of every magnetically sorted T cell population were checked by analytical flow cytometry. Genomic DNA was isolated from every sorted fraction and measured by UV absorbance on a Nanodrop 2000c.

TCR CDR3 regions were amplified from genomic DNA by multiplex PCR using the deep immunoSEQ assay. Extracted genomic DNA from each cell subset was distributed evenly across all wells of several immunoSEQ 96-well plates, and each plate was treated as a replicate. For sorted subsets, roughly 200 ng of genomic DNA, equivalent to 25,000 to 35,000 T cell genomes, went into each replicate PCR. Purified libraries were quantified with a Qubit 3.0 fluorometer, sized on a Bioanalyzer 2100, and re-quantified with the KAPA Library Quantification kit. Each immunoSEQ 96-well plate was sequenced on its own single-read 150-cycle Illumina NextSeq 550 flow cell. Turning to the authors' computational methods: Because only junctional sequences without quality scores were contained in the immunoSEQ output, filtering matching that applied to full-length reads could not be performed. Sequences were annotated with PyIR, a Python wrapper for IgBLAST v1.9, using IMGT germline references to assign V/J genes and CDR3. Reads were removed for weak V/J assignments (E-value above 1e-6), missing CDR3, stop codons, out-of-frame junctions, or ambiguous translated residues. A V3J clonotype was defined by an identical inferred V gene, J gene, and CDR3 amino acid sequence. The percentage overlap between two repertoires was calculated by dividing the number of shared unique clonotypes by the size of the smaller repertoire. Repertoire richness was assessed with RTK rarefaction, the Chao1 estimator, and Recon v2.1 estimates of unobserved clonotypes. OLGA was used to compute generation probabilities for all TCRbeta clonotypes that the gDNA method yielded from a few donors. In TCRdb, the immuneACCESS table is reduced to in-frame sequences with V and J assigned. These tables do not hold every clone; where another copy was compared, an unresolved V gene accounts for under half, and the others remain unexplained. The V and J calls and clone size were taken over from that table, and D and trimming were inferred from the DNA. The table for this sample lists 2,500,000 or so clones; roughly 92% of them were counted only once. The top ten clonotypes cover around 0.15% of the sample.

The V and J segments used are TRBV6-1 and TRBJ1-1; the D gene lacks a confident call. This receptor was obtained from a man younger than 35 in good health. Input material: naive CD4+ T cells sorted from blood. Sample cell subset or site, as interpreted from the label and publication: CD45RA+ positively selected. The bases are TGTGCCAGCAGTAGGGAAATGAACACTGAAGCTTTCTTT. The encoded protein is CASSREMNTEAFF.